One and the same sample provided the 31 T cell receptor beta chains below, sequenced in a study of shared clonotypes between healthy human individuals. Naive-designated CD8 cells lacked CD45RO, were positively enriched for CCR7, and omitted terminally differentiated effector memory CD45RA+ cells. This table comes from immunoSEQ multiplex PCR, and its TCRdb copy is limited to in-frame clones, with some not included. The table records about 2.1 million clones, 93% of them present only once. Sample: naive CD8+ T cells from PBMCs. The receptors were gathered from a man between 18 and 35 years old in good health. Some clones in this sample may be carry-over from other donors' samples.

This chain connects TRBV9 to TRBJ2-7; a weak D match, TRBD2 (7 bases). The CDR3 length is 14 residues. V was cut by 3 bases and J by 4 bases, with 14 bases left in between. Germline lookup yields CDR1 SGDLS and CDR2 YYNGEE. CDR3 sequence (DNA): TGTGCCAGCAGCGCCCCAGGGAGGGGGTACGAGCAGTACTTC. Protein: CASSAPGRGYEQYF.

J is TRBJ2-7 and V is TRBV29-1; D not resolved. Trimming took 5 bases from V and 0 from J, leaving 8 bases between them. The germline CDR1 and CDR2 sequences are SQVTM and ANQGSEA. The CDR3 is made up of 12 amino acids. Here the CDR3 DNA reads TGCAGCGTTCGGGCAGGCTCCTACGAGCAGTACTTC. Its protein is CSVRAGSYEQYF.

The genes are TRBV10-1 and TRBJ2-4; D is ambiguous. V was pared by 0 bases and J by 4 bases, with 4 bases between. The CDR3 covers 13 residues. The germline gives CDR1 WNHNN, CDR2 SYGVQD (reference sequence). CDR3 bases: TGCGCCAGCAGTGAGTCGCGGAAAAACATTCAGTACTTC. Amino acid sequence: CASSESRKNIQYF.

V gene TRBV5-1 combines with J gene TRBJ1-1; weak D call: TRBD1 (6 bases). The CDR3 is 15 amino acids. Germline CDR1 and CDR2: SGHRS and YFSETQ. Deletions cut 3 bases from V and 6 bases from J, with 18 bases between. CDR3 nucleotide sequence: TGCGCCAGCAGCTCCTTACAGGGCGGCGGAGCTGAAGCTTTCTTT. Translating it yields CASSSLQGGGAEAFF.

The CDR3 nucleotides read TGCGCCAGCGGCAGGTCCTACAATGAGCAGTTCTTC. Residues: CASGRSYNEQFF. V usage is TRBV5-1 and J usage is TRBJ2-1; no definite D call. V lost 7 bases and J lost 1, with 6 bases in between. This CDR3 contains 12 residues. The germline V gene has CDR1 SGHRS and CDR2 YFSETQ.

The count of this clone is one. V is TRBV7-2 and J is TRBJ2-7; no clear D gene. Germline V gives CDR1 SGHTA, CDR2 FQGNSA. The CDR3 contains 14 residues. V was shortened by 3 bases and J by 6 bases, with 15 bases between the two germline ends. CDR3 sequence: CASSFPGSFGEQYF. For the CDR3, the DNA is TGTGCCAGCAGCTTTCCCGGGTCCTTTGGCGAGCAGTACTTC.

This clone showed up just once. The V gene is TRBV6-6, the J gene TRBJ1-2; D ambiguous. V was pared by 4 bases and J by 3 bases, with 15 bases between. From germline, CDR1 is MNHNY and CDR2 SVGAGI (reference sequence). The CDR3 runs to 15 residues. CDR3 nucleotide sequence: TGTGCCAGCAGTTCGTACGACCACAAGGACTATGGCTACACCTTC. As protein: CASSSYDHKDYGYTF.

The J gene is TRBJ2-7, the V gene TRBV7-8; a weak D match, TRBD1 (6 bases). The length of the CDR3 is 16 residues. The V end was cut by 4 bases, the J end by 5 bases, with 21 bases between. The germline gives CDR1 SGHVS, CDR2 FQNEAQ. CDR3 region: CASSSPYRQAGHEQYF. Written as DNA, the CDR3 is TGTGCCAGCAGCTCACCTTATAGACAGGCAGGCCACGAGCAGTACTTC.

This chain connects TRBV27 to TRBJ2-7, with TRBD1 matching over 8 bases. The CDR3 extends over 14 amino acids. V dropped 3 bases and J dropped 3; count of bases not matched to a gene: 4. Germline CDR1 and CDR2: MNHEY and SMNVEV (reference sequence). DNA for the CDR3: TGTGCCAGCAGTTTGGGACAGGTCTTCTACGAGCAGTACTTC. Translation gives CASSLGQVFYEQYF.

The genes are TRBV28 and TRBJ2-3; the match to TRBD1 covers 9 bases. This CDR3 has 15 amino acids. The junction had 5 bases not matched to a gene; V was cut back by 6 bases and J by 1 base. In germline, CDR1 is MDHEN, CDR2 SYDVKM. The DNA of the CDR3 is TGTGCCAGCAGAATCCGGGACAGGGGCACAGATACGCAGTATTTT. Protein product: CASRIRDRGTDTQYF.

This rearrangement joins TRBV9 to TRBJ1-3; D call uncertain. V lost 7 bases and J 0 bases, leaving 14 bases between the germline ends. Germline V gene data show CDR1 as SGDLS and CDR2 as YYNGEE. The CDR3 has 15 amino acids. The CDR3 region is CASEADGNSGNTIYF. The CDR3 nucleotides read TGTGCCAGCGAGGCTGACGGGAACTCTGGAAACACCATATATTTT. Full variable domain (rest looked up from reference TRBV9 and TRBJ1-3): DSGVTQTPKHLITATGQRVTLRCSPRSGDLSVYWYQQSLDQGLQFLIQYYNGEERAKGNILERFSAQQFPDLHSELNLSSLELGDSALYFCASEADGNSGNTIYFGEGSWLTVV.

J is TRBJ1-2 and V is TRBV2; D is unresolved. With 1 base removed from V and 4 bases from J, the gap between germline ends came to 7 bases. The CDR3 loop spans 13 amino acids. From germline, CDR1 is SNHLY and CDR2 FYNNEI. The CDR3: CASSEGASYGYTF. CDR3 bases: TGTGCCAGCAGTGAAGGGGCCAGCTATGGCTACACCTTC.

The CDR3 here is CASSLLIFGVNSGNTIYF. The CDR3 DNA follows: TGTGCCAGCAGTTTATTAATTTTCGGCGTAAACTCTGGAAACACCATATATTTT. The rearrangement joins TRBV28 to TRBJ1-3; no firm D call. V lost 1 base and J lost 0, with 16 bases in between. The length of the CDR3 is 18 residues. Germline V CDR1 and CDR2: MDHEN, SYDVKM.

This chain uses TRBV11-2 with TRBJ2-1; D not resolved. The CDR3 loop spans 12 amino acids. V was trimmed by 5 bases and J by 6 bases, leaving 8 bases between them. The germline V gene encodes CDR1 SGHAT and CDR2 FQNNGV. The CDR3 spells CASSPLGNEQFF. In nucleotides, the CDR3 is TGTGCCAGCAGCCCTTTAGGCAATGAGCAGTTCTTC.

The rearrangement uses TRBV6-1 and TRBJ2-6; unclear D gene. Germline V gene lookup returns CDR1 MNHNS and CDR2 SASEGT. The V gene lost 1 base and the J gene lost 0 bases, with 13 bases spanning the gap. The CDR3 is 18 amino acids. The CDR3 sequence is CASSEGVVMGSGANVLTF. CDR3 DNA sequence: TGTGCCAGCAGTGAAGGGGTCGTAATGGGCTCTGGGGCCAACGTCCTGACTTTC.

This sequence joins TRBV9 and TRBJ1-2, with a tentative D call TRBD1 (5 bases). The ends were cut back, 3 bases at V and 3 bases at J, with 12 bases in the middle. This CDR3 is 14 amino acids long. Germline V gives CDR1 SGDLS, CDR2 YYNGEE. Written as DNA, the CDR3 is TGTGCCAGCAGCGGGAGTAGGGGCGACTATGGCTACACCTTC. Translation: CASSGSRGDYGYTF. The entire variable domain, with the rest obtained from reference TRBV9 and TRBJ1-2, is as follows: DSGVTQTPKHLITATGQRVTLRCSPRSGDLSVYWYQQSLDQGLQFLIQYYNGEERAKGNILERFSAQQFPDLHSELNLSSLELGDSALYFCASSGSRGDYGYTFGSGTRLTVV.

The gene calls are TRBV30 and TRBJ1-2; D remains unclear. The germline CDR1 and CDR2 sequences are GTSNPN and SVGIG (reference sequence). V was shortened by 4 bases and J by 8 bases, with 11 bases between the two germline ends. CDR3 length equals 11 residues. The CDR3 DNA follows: TGTGCCTGGACCCAATCAACCGGCTACACCTTC. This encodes CAWTQSTGYTF. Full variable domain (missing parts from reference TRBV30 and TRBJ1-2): SQTIHQWPATLVQPVGSPLSLECTVEGTSNPNLYWYRQAAGRGLQLLFYSVGIGQISSEVPQNLSASRPQDRQFILSSKKLLLSDSGFYLCAWTQSTGYTFGSGTRLTVV.

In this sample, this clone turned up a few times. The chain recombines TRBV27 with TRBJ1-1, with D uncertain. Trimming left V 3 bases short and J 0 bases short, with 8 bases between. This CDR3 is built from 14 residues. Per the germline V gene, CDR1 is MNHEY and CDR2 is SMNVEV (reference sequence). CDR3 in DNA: TGTGCCAGCAGTTTGTTAGACATGAACACTGAAGCTTTCTTT. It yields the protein CASSLLDMNTEAFF.

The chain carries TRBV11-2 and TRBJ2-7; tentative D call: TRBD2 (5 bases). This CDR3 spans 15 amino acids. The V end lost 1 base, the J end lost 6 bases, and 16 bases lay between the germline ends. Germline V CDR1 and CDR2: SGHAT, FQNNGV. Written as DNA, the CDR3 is TGTGCCAGCAGCTTAGTATTTGGCCCTGCGGGCGAGCAGTACTTC. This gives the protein CASSLVFGPAGEQYF. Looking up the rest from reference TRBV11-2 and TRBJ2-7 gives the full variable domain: EAGVAQSPRYKIIEKRQSVAFWCNPISGHATLYWYQQILGQGPKLLIQFQNNGVVDDSQLPKDRFSAERLKGVDSTLKIQPAKLEDSAVYLCASSLVFGPAGEQYFGPGTRLTVT.

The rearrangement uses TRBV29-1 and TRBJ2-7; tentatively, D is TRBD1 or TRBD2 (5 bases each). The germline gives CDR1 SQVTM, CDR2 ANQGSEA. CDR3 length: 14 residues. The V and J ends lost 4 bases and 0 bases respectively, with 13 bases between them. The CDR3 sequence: CSVAPGTVSYEQYF. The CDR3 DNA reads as TGCAGCGTTGCACCGGGGACGGTCTCCTACGAGCAGTACTTC.

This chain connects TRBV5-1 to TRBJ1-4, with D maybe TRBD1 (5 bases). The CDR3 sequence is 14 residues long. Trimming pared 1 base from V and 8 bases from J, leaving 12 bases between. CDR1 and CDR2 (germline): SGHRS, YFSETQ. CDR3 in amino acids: CASSLYGGYEKLFF. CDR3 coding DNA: TGCGCCAGCAGCTTGTATGGGGGATACGAAAAACTGTTTTTT.

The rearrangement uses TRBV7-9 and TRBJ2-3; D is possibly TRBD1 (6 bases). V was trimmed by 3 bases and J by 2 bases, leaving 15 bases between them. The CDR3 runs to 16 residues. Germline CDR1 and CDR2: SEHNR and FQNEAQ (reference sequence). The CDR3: CASSFRQANHTDTQYF. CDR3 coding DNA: TGTGCCAGCAGCTTCCGACAGGCGAATCACACAGATACGCAGTATTTT.

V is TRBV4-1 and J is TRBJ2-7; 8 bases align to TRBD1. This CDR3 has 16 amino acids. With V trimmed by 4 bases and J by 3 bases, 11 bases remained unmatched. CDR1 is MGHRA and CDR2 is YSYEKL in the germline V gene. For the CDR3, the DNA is TGCGCCAGCAGCCCGGGGAGCCAGGGGGCTTACTACGAGCAGTACTTC. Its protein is CASSPGSQGAYYEQYF.

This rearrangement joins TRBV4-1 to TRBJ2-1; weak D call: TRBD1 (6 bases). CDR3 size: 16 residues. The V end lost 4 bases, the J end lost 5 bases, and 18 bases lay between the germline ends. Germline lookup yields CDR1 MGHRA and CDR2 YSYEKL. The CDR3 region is CASSLRTEHTHNEQFF. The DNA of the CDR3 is TGCGCCAGCAGCCTAAGGACAGAACATACACACAATGAGCAGTTCTTC.

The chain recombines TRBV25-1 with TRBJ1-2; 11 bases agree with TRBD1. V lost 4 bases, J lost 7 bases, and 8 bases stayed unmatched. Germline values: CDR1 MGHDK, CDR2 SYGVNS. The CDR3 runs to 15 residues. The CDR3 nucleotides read TGTGCCAGCAGTGCACGGACAGGGGGCGAAGGTGGCTACACCTTC. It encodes CASSARTGGEGGYTF.

The CDR3 sequence: CASSLFLVGGRALGSTDTQYF. The CDR3 coding sequence is TGTGCCAGCAGTTTATTCTTGGTAGGCGGGAGAGCGTTGGGTAGCACAGATACGCAGTATTTT. V usage is TRBV28 and J usage is TRBJ2-3; 7 bases agree with TRBD2. The V gene's germline CDR1 is MDHEN and CDR2 SYDVKM. The CDR3 runs 21 residues. With 1 base clipped from V and 0 bases from J, the junction kept 19 bases outside the gene matches.

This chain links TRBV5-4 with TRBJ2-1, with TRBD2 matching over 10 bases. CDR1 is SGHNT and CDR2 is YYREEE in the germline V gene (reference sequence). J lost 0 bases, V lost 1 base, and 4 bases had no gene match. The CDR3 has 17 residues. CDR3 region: CASSLLPSGSSYNEQFF. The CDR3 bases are TGTGCCAGCAGCTTGTTGCCTAGCGGGAGCTCCTACAATGAGCAGTTCTTC.

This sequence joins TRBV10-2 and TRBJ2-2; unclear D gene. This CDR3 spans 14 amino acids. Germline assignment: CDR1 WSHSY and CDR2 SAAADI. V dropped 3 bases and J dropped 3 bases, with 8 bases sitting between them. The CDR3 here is CASSERSDTGELFF. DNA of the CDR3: TGCGCCAGCAGTGAACGGAGCGACACCGGGGAGCTGTTTTTT.

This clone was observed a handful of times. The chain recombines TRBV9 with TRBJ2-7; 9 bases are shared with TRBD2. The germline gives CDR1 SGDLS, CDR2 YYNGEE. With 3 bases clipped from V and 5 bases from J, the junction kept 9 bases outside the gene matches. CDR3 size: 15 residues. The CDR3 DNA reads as TGTGCCAGCAGCGGTTCTAGCGGGAATCGGCACGAGCAGTACTTC. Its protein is CASSGSSGNRHEQYF.

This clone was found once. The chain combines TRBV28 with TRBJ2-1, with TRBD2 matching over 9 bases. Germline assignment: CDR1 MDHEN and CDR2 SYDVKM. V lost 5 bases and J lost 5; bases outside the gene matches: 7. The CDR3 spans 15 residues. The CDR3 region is CASSDSGSYHNEQFF. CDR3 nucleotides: TGTGCCAGCAGTGATAGCGGGAGTTACCACAATGAGCAGTTCTTC.

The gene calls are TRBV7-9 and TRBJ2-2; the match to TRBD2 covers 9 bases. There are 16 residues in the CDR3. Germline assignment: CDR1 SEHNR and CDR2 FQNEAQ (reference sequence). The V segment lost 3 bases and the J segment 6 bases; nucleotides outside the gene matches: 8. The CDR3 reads CASSLGGTSLSGELFF. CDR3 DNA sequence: TGTGCCAGCAGCTTGGGCGGGACTAGCCTCTCCGGGGAGCTGTTTTTT. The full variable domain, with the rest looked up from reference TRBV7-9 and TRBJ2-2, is DTGVSQNPRHKITKRGQNVTFRCDPISEHNRLYWYRQTLGQGPEFLTYFQNEAQLEKSRLLSDRFSAERPKGSFSTLEIQRTEQGDSAMYLCASSLGGTSLSGELFFGEGSRLTVL.